A single sample is the source of the 21 T cell receptor beta chains below, sequenced in a study of metastatic and nonmetastatic thyroid tumors. Among the patients, none had received any treatment before thyroid surgery. TCRdb re-processed the PCR reads through MiXCR. The table records fewer than 35,000 clones, 18% of them present only once. What was sequenced was blood. Source of these receptors: a male donor with papillary thyroid cancer or a benign thyroid nodule (not recorded which). Some clones in this sample may be carry-over from other donors' samples.

There are many counts of this clone. The chain couples TRBV15 to TRBJ2-1, with a tentative D call TRBD2 (6 bases). This CDR3 contains 15 residues. V was pared by 3 bases and J by 3 bases, with 12 bases between. The V gene's germline CDR1 is LNHNV and CDR2 YYDKDF (reference sequence). The CDR3 sequence: CATSSARGGYNEQFF. Here the CDR3 DNA reads TGTGCCACCAGCAGCGCCCGGGGAGGCTACAATGAGCAGTTCTTC.

Notes on this clone: A much larger clone lies a single base off, so this may be a read error. This chain uses TRBV2 with TRBJ2-4; D is tentatively TRBD1 or TRBD2 (5 bases each). The CDR3 has 15 amino acids. The V gene's germline CDR1 is SNHLY and CDR2 FYNNEI. The ends were cut back, 3 bases at V and 3 bases at J, with 12 bases in the middle. DNA of the CDR3: TGTGCCAGCAGTGACAGGCTGGGGGACAAAAACATTCAGTACTTC. Protein sequence: CASSDRLGDKNIQYF. Together with reference TRBV2 and TRBJ2-4, the CDR3 gives the full variable domain: EPEVTQTPSHQVTQMGQEVILRCVPISNHLYFYWYRQILGQKVEFLVSFYNNEISEKSEIFDDQFSVERPDGSNFTLKIRSTKLEDSAMYFCASSDRLGDKNIQYFGAGTRLSVL.

This rearrangement joins TRBV11-2 to TRBJ1-2; no clear D gene. Germline V CDR1 and CDR2: SGHAT, FQNNGV. CDR3 length: 14 residues. The germline V and J ends were trimmed by 5 bases and 5 bases, with 15 bases remaining between them. The DNA of the CDR3 is TGTGCCAGCAGCGGATCGAGGCAGGCTTATGGCTACACCTTC. It encodes CASSGSRQAYGYTF. The variable domain in full, completed from reference TRBV11-2 and TRBJ1-2, reads EAGVAQSPRYKIIEKRQSVAFWCNPISGHATLYWYQQILGQGPKLLIQFQNNGVVDDSQLPKDRFSAERLKGVDSTLKIQPAKLEDSAVYLCASSGSRQAYGYTFGSGTRLTVV.

This clone was counted between two and nine times. The chain links TRBV19 to TRBJ2-2; perhaps TRBD2 as D (5 bases). V gave up 11 bases and J gave up 4 bases, with 11 bases separating them. This CDR3 is 12 amino acids long. Germline assignment: CDR1 LNHDA and CDR2 SQIVND (reference sequence). CDR3 in amino acids: CALHGVTGELFF. Written as DNA, the CDR3 is TGTGCCCTCCACGGGGTCACCGGGGAGCTGTTTTTT.

This chain uses TRBV6-1 with TRBJ2-7; 7 nucleotides line up with TRBD1. Trimming cost V 5 bases and J 6 bases; bases outside gene matches: 10. CDR1 and CDR2 (germline): MNHNS, SASEGT. The CDR3 length is 14 residues. CDR3 residues: CASSRTGVASEQYF. CDR3 nucleotide sequence: TGTGCCAGCAGTCGAACAGGGGTGGCAAGCGAGCAGTACTTC.

This clone was seen at least ten times. This chain joins TRBV5-5 and TRBJ1-4; D is unresolved. Deletions cut 0 bases from V and 0 bases from J, with 9 bases between. The CDR3 contains 16 residues. Germline-derived CDR1 and CDR2 are SGHKS and YYEKEE (reference sequence). CDR3 nucleotides: TGTGCCAGCAGCTTGGCCGGCTGGGCAACTAATGAAAAACTGTTTTTT. Protein product: CASSLAGWATNEKLFF.

The chain combines TRBV12-3 or TRBV12-4 with TRBJ1-1; 9 bases match TRBD1. The CDR3 runs to 14 residues. The J segment lost 4 bases and the V segment lost 4 bases, leaving 4 bases of the junction unmatched. The DNA of the CDR3 is TGTGCCAGCAGTTCCGGGACAGGGACCACTGAAGCTTTCTTT. It codes for CASSSGTGTTEAFF.

The table lists this clone with many counts. The chain carries TRBV7-2 and TRBJ2-1; D not certain. V dropped 2 bases and J dropped 10 bases, with 9 bases sitting between them. CDR3 length: 12 residues. Germline lookup yields CDR1 SGHTA and CDR2 FQGNSA. CDR3 sequence reads: CASSLNNYEQFF. The CDR3 region has the DNA TGTGCCAGCAGCTTAAACAATTACGAGCAGTTCTTC.

This clone was counted at least ten times. The V and J genes are TRBV13 and TRBJ2-5; 12 positions agree with TRBD2. The trim removed 5 bases at V and 5 bases at J, leaving 15 bases unmatched. Germline CDR1 reads PRHDT; CDR2 reads FYEKMQ (reference sequence). CDR3 size: 18 residues. The CDR3: CASSLLFMTSGSRETQYF. The CDR3 nucleotides read TGTGCCAGCAGCCTCCTATTCATGACTAGCGGGAGTAGGGAGACCCAGTACTTC.

Judged by abundance, this clone is medium-sized. This chain joins TRBV28 and TRBJ2-7, with D perhaps matching TRBD1 or TRBD2 (5 bases each). The V gene lost 10 bases and the J gene lost 3 bases, with 16 bases spanning the gap. Germline V CDR1 and CDR2: MDHEN, SYDVKM. The CDR3 totals 13 residues. The CDR3 sequence is CATYTGTHYEQYF. The CDR3 DNA is TGTGCCACCTACACCGGGACCCACTACGAGCAGTACTTC.

This clone was observed many times. The V gene is TRBV11-2, the J gene TRBJ2-1; D may match TRBD1 or TRBD2 (5 bases each). Looked up from germline, CDR1 is SGHAT and CDR2 is FQNNGV. The V end was cut by 9 bases, the J end by 5 bases, with 11 bases between. This CDR3 spans 12 amino acids. The CDR3 here is CASTTGHNEQFF. In nucleotides, the CDR3 is TGTGCCAGTACTACGGGACACAATGAGCAGTTCTTC.

The V gene is TRBV12-3 or TRBV12-4, the J gene TRBJ1-1; D uncertain. This CDR3 has 11 amino acids. Trimming removed 7 bases at V and 3 bases at J, with 6 bases between. CDR3 protein: CASTWDTEAFF. The CDR3 region has the DNA TGTGCCAGCACCTGGGACACTGAAGCTTTCTTT.

V and J are TRBV6-1 and TRBJ1-5; the D gene is possibly TRBD1 (6 bases). Trimming removed 0 bases at V and 6 bases at J, with 12 bases between. Looked up from germline, CDR1 is MNHNS and CDR2 is SASEGT. This CDR3 contains 15 residues. The CDR3, as DNA: TGTGCCAGCAGTGAAGCGCAAGGGGGAGGTCAGCCCCAGCATTTT. It yields the protein CASSEAQGGGQPQHF.

The sample holds a few counts of this clone. J is TRBJ2-2 and V is TRBV6-6; 8 bases fit TRBD2. CDR1 and CDR2 (germline): MNHNY, SVGAGI (reference sequence). The CDR3 spans 17 residues. The CDR3 DNA is TGTGCTATCAGTTACGGGGGACTAGGGACGGGCACCGGGGAGCTGTTTTTT. This gives the protein CAISYGGLGTGTGELFF.

The genes are TRBV13 and TRBJ1-2, with 8 bases lining up with TRBD1. Germline V gene sequence: CDR1 PRHDT, CDR2 FYEKMQ (reference sequence). This CDR3 has 14 residues. V was clipped by 4 bases and J by 8 bases; unmatched bases: 9. The CDR3 bases are TGTGCCAGCAGCTCGGGACAGGCCTCCGGAGGCTACACCTTC. Protein product: CASSSGQASGGYTF.

This clone was counted ten times or more. The genes are TRBV29-1 and TRBJ1-2, with D unresolved. Germline CDR1 and CDR2: SQVTM and ANQGSEA. This CDR3 is 12 amino acids long. V lost 7 bases, J lost 2 bases, and 11 bases lay in between. Here the CDR3 DNA reads TGCAGCGCCGAGGTTAGGAACTATGGCTACACCTTC. Residues: CSAEVRNYGYTF. The full variable domain, rest sourced from reference TRBV29-1 and TRBJ1-2, is SAVISQKPSRDICQRGTSLTIQCQVDSQVTMMFWYRQQPGQSLTLIATANQGSEATYESGFVIDKFPISRPNLTFSTLTVSNMSPEDSSIYLCSAEVRNYGYTFGSGTRLTVV.

The chain uses TRBV13 and TRBJ1-3; D remains ambiguous. CDR1 and CDR2 from the germline V gene are PRHDT and FYEKMQ (reference sequence). This CDR3 has 15 amino acids. V lost 5 bases to trimming and J lost 0 bases, with 11 bases between them. The CDR3 DNA sequence: TGTGCCAGCAGCAAATGGGCCTACTCTGGAAACACCATATATTTT. Translated, it gives CASSKWAYSGNTIYF.

The CDR3 DNA follows: TGTGCCAGCAGCGTGGGACAGGGGGTTAACACTGAAGCTTTCTTT. Residues: CASSVGQGVNTEAFF. The chain uses TRBV9 and TRBJ1-1; TRBD1 matches at 11 bases. This CDR3 is 15 amino acids long. V was pared by 2 bases and J by 2 bases, with 2 bases of the junction left unmatched. Germline-derived CDR1 and CDR2 are SGDLS and YYNGEE.

A word on this clone: At one end, the junction sequence differs from germline, possibly due to a read error. The chain employs TRBV6-1 and TRBJ2-3; no definite D call. Germline V gives CDR1 MNHNS, CDR2 SASEGT. The CDR3 loop spans 16 amino acids. CDR3 sequence: CASSLLGWQSTYTQYF. DNA for the CDR3: TGTGCCAGCAGCCTTCTCGGCTGGCAAAGCACATATACGCAGTATTTT.

This clone has at least ten counts. A much larger clone differs from this one at a single base, so this may be a read error. Other DNA sequences from this sample encode an identical CDR3 as well. The chain combines TRBV7-8 with TRBJ1-1; D gene unclear. Germline-derived CDR1 and CDR2 are SGHVS and FQNEAQ. The CDR3 length is 13 residues. Deletions cut 3 bases from V and 0 bases from J, with 5 bases between. The CDR3 bases are TGTGCCAGCAGCTTGTTAATGAACACTGAAGCTTTCTTT. It translates to CASSLLMNTEAFF.

This clone was recorded many times. One junction end does not reproduce the germline sequence, and a read error may be involved. The chain couples TRBV7-6 to TRBJ2-4; possibly TRBD2 for D (6 bases). Germline assignment: CDR1 SGHVS and CDR2 FNYEAQ. The CDR3 runs 21 residues. The CDR3 bases are TGTGCTAGCAGCTTTTGTAAGAACGGGGGTAGGGTGGTAGGAGCCAAAAACATTCAGTACTTC. This encodes CASSFCKNGGRVVGAKNIQYF. Complete variable domain (other parts from reference TRBV7-6 and TRBJ2-4): GAGVSQSPRYKVTKRGQDVALRCDPISGHVSLYWYRQALGQGPEFLTYFNYEAQQDKSGLPNDRFSAERPEGSISTLTIQRTEQRDSAMYRCASSFCKNGGRVVGAKNIQYFGAGTRLSVL.